This T cell receptor (beta chain) was identified in a study of blood T cell repertoires in COVID-19. Turning to the study itself: PBMCs, B-cell-depleted T cells, or T cells were the source of the cDNA or gDNA that made up the material.

The V gene end was trimmed by 0 bases and the J gene end by 3 bases; junction bases not matched to a gene: 7. The CDR3 is 16 amino acids. Looked up from germline, CDR1 is LNHNV and CDR2 is YYDKDF (reference sequence). Patients in Seattle were enrolled during active infection, then followed longitudinally. As processed by the authors: Amplifying reference gene primers gave estimates of nucleated cell counts. Produced via immunoSEQ multiplex PCR; TCRdb's table is partial and in-frame only. D and trimming were read from the DNA, whereas the V and J calls and clone size are those reported in that table. The table records around 270,000 clones, 80% to 85% of them present only once.

The sequencing input was peripheral blood. V and J are TRBV15 and TRBJ2-7; 8 nucleotides line up with TRBD2. The source of this sequence is a person aged 70 to 85 with COVID-19, enrolled during active disease. CDR3 sequence: CATSREGLAGHYEQYF. CDR3 nucleotide sequence: TGTGCCACCAGCAGAGAGGGTTTAGCGGGGCACTACGAGCAGTACTTC.